This entry lists 15 T cell receptor beta chains sequenced from one sample in a study of blood T cell repertoires in COVID-19 (dated by TCRdb to the early 2020s). Preparation of the library involved the immunoSEQ multiplex PCR assay. TCRdb re-hosts the immuneACCESS table, in-frame sequences only. Its copies lack some clones; in the studies checked, an unresolved V gene accounts for under half of them, and the cause for the rest is not known. For this sample the table gives some 180,000 clones, of which roughly 76% were detected only once. 9.5% to 12% of the sample comes from the top ten. Source material: peripheral blood. Every receptor here comes from a middle-aged woman with COVID-19, enrolled during active disease.

The chain couples TRBV7-9 to TRBJ2-1; a weak D match, TRBD2 (6 bases). Germline V gives CDR1 SEHNR, CDR2 FQNEAQ (reference sequence). CDR3 length equals 16 residues. The V end lost 2 bases, the J end lost 5 bases, and 16 bases lay between the germline ends. The CDR3 region is CASSLSWGEIHNEQFF. The CDR3 bases are TGTGCCAGCAGCTTAAGCTGGGGGGAAATACACAATGAGCAGTTCTTC.

CDR3 protein: CASTTTTRQGRGYTF. The CDR3 nucleotides read TGTGCCAGCACTACCACCACCCGACAGGGCCGTGGCTACACCTTC. The V call is TRBV7-8, the J call TRBJ1-2, with 7 nucleotides matching TRBD1. Germline V gives CDR1 SGHVS, CDR2 FQNEAQ. The CDR3 runs 15 residues. V was pared by 7 bases and J by 7 bases, with 15 bases of the junction left unmatched.

The rearrangement joins TRBV12-3 or TRBV12-4 to TRBJ2-1; perhaps TRBD1 as D (5 bases). Trimming cost V 6 bases and J 9 bases, with 12 bases left between them. This CDR3 is 12 amino acids long. The CDR3: CASSWTRREQFF. The CDR3 DNA reads TGTGCCAGCAGCTGGACAAGACGTGAGCAGTTCTTC.

In its sample, this clone was seen a few times. This chain links TRBV24-1 with TRBJ2-2, with 8 bases matching TRBD2. Losses at the gene ends were 7 bases for V and 4 bases for J; bases not matched to a gene: 7. The germline V gene encodes CDR1 KGHDR and CDR2 SFDVKD. This CDR3 comprises 15 residues. The CDR3 sequence: CATSDTSGVTGELFF. CDR3 sequence (DNA): TGTGCCACCAGCGATACTAGCGGAGTCACCGGGGAGCTGTTTTTT.

The V call is TRBV2, the J call TRBJ1-1; D ambiguous. Germline CDR1 SNHLY, CDR2 FYNNEI. V lost 8 bases and J lost 1, with 5 bases in between. The CDR3 is made up of 11 amino acids. In nucleotides, the CDR3 is TGTGCCAGCCACGGGAACACTGAAGCTTTCTTT. Amino acids: CASHGNTEAFF.

As DNA, the CDR3 is TGCAGCGGGACCGCCGGGACTAGCGGGAAAGAGACCCAGTACTTC. Translated: CSGTAGTSGKETQYF. The gene calls are TRBV29-1 and TRBJ2-5, with 13 bases lining up with TRBD2. The V gene's germline CDR1 is SQVTM and CDR2 ANQGSEA. With 7 bases clipped from V and 3 bases from J, the junction kept 8 bases outside the gene matches. This CDR3 is 15 amino acids long.

V and J are TRBV2 and TRBJ2-1, with TRBD2 matching over 7 bases. CDR1 and CDR2 from the germline V gene are SNHLY and FYNNEI. The CDR3 extends over 15 amino acids. V was clipped by 3 bases and J by 1 base; unmatched bases: 3. In nucleotides, the CDR3 is TGTGCCAGCAGTGATTCGGGACTATCCTACAATGAGCAGTTCTTC. It encodes CASSDSGLSYNEQFF.

J is TRBJ1-4 and V is TRBV9; D perhaps matches TRBD1 (5 bases). V was shortened by 3 bases and J by 3 bases, with 15 bases between the two germline ends. CDR1 is SGDLS and CDR2 is YYNGEE in the germline V gene. The length of the CDR3 is 16 residues. CDR3 sequence: CASSERAGVANEKLFF. DNA for the CDR3: TGTGCCAGCAGCGAGAGGGCGGGGGTTGCTAATGAAAAACTGTTTTTT.

J is TRBJ1-2 and V is TRBV30, with 7 positions matching TRBD1. There are 14 residues in the CDR3. Germline values: CDR1 GTSNPN, CDR2 SVGIG (reference sequence). V trimming: 4 bases; J trimming: 2 bases; junction bases outside the gene matches: 7. The CDR3 sequence: CAWTVDRPNYGYTF. DNA for the CDR3: TGTGCCTGGACTGTGGACAGGCCGAACTATGGCTACACCTTC.

The J gene is TRBJ2-2, the V gene TRBV20-1; 7 bases align to TRBD2. Trimming took 3 bases from V and 4 from J; bases not matched to a gene: 11. From germline, CDR1 is DFQATT and CDR2 SNEGSKA (reference sequence). This CDR3 region has 16 residues. DNA of the CDR3: TGCAGTGCTAGTCAGCGGGAAGCCCCAATCACCGGGGAGCTGTTTTTT. Translated, it gives CSASQREAPITGELFF.

The rearrangement uses TRBV7-3 and TRBJ2-5, with TRBD2 matching over 7 bases. In germline, CDR1 is SGHTA, CDR2 FQGTGA. Unmatched junction bases numbered 13, after V lost 5 bases and J lost 7 bases. The CDR3 runs to 15 residues. CDR3 protein: CASSQSGTSVGTQYF. DNA for the CDR3: TGTGCCAGCAGCCAAAGCGGGACTTCCGTAGGGACCCAGTACTTC.

The chain uses TRBV3-1 (or the pseudogene TRBV3-2) and TRBJ2-7; D possibly corresponds to TRBD2 (5 bases). CDR1 LGHDT and CDR2 YNNKEL come from the germline V gene (reference sequence). This CDR3 is 14 amino acids long. V lost 1 base, J lost 7 bases, and 14 bases lay in between. This CDR3 reads CASSQAPLRGEQYV. CDR3 nucleotide sequence: TGTGCCAGCAGCCAAGCTCCCCTTCGAGGGGAGCAGTACGTC.

The V and J genes are TRBV27 and TRBJ2-1, with TRBD2 as a possible D gene (6 bases). CDR3 length equals 13 residues. Germline CDR1 reads MNHEY; CDR2 reads SMNVEV (reference sequence). V lost 6 bases to trimming and J lost 6 bases, with 12 bases between them. CDR3 nucleotides: TGTGCCAGCAGAGCAGGGACTCGCAATGAGCAGTTCTTC. Protein: CASRAGTRNEQFF.

The rearrangement uses TRBV28 and TRBJ1-2; the D gene is possibly TRBD1 (5 bases). Germline V CDR1 and CDR2: MDHEN, SYDVKM. CDR3 size: 13 residues. Trimming took off 6 bases at V and 7 bases at J, with 15 bases between the two ends. The CDR3, as DNA: TGTGCCAGCAGCCACGGCGGAGGGGTTGGCTACACCTTC. Amino acids: CASSHGGGVGYTF.

The rearrangement joins TRBV5-1 to TRBJ1-1; D remains unclear. The CDR3 covers 13 residues. The V end lost 1 base, the J end lost 8 bases, and 12 bases lay between the germline ends. CDR1 is SGHRS and CDR2 is YFSETQ in the germline V gene. Here the CDR3 reads CASSLHRQTEAFF. The DNA for the CDR3 is TGCGCCAGCAGCTTGCATAGGCAGACAGAAGCTTTCTTT.